This T cell receptor (beta chain) was recovered during a study of Graves' ophthalmopathy and Graves' hyperthyroidism. General study points: In predicting ophthalmopathy progression, the model reached over 70% sensitivity and 72% to 85% specificity. Most thyroid clonotypes expanded beyond 0.001 frequency were also found in blood.

CDR3 length: 17 amino acids. V shed 0 bases, J shed 3 bases, and the junction held 11 bases outside the gene matches. CDR1 is DFQATT and CDR2 is SNEGSKA in the germline V gene (reference sequence). CDR3 regions of TCR beta were amplified from RNA transcripts. Second-round multiplex PCR came after first-round RT-PCR with HTBI primers. Via MiXCR, TCRdb re-called the multiplex PCR reads, giving one row per CDR3 protein. The repertoire includes some 150,000 distinct CDR3 sequences, 30% to 45% of them detected once, and approximately 9% sits in the top ten. This clonotype was seen ten or more times. The antigen is unknown. Orbital computed tomography, together with clinical symptoms, serum thyroxine, TRAb and thyroid ultrasound, was used for diagnosis.

The receptor's source is a man aged 25-45 years with Graves' ophthalmopathy. The genes are TRBV20-1 and TRBJ2-4, with 7 positions matching TRBD1. Material: peripheral blood. CDR3 sequence: CSARDQKTGVGKNIQYF. In DNA form, the CDR3 reads TGCAGTGCTAGAGATCAAAAAACAGGGGTCGGCAAAAACATTCAGTACTTC.